The present T cell receptor (beta chain) was sequenced within a study of OX40 agonist ivuxolimab in advanced cancers. Study background: As their treatment, patients were administered ivuxolimab, an agonistic anti-OX40 (CD134) antibody. Ivuxolimab was delivered to patients intravenously every 2 weeks at doses spanning 0.01 to 10 mg/kg. The mean age was roughly 60 years, ranging from 23 to 79, with under 90% of participants male.

Worth noting for this clone: Its target is unknown.

Study-wide results and caveats: Clonal expansion from baseline to week 6 occurred in both CD4+ and CD8+ T cells.

TCRdb keeps only in-frame clones here, not all; method: immunoSEQ multiplex PCR. The repertoire holds 37,000 or so clones, with roughly 87% as singletons. The CDR3 is 19 amino acids. The V gene's germline CDR1 is KGHSH and CDR2 LQKENI. V was pared by 3 bases and J by 2 bases, with 24 bases between. This sequence originates from an adult with an advanced solid tumor such as melanoma, head and neck, liver or kidney cancer. The sequenced sample was CD4+ or CD8+ T cells sorted from blood, obtained in a trial of the OX40 agonist ivuxolimab. The chain has TRBV18 and TRBJ2-3, with D possibly matching TRBD1 (5 bases). The CDR3 spells CASSPQQPQGIGNTDTQYF. The CDR3 DNA sequence: TGTGCCAGCTCACCCCAACAACCCCAGGGTATAGGGAACACAGATACGCAGTATTTT.